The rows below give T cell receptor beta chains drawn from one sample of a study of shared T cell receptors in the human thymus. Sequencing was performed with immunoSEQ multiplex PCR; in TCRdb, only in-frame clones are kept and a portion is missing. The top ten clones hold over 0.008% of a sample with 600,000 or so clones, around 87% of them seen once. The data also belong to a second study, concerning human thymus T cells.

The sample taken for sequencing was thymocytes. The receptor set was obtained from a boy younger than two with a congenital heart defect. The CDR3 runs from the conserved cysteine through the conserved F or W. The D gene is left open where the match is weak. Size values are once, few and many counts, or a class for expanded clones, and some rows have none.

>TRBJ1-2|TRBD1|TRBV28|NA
TGTGCCAGCAGTCCAAAAGGGACAGGTGCCTATGGCTACACCTTC
CASSPKGTGAYGYTF
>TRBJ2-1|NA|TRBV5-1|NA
TGCGCCAGCAGTAATGGAACAGGGAGGGAGTACAATGAGCAGTTCTTC
CASSNGTGREYNEQFF
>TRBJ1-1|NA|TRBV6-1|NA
TGTGCCAGCAGTGAAGCTTTGCGGGGGTCCACTGAAGCTTTCTTT
CASSEALRGSTEAFF
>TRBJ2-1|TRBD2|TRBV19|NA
TGTGCCAGTAGTAAGTTACTAGCGGAAAACTCCTACAATGAGCAGTTCTTC
CASSKLLAENSYNEQFF
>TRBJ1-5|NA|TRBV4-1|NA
TGCGCCAGCAGCCAAGTGAGGCATTTTAGCAATCAGCCCCAGCATTTT
CASSQVRHFSNQPQHF
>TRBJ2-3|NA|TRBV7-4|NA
TGTGCCAGCATAGGGGTCGTGGCAGATACGCAGTATTTT
CASIGVVADTQYF
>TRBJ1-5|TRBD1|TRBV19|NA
TGTGCCAGTAGTTTGACGTGGGGGGACAGGGCGGGACAAGATCAGCCCCAGCATTTT
CASSLTWGDRAGQDQPQHF
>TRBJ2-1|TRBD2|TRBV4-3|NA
TGCGCCAGCAGCCAACTAGCGGGGGTGGATGAGCAGTTCTTC
CASSQLAGVDEQFF
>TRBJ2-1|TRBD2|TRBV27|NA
TGTGCCAGCAGGGCAAGCGGGAGGCCGACTGAGCAGTTCTTC
CASRASGRPTEQFF
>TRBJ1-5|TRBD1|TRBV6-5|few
TGTGCCAGCAGTAGGGGGCCAGGGAGCAATCAGCCCCAGCATTTT
CASSRGPGSNQPQHF
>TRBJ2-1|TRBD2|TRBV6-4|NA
TGTGCCAGCAGTGACTCCGGCGGGAGGGGGGGGAATGAGCAGTTCTTC
CASSDSGGRGGNEQFF
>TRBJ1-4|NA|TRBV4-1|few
TGCGCCAGCAGCCAGTCATTCGGACAGCTTAATGAAAAACTGTTTTTT
CASSQSFGQLNEKLFF
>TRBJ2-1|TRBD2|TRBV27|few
TGTGCCAGCGGGGTCGGGACTAGACGGTTCTTC
CASGVGTRRFF
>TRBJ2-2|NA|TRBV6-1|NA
TGTGCCAGCAGTTGGACATTCACCGGGGAGCTGTTTTTT
CASSWTFTGELFF
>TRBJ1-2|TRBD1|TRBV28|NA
TGTGCCAGCAGTTCCCTGGACAGGGTCCAGGGCTACACCTTC
CASSSLDRVQGYTF
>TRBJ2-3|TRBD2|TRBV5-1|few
TGCGCCAGCAGCCATGGACTAGGGGATTCGGGGTTGGCAGATACGCAGTATTTT
CASSHGLGDSGLADTQYF
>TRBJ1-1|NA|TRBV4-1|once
TGCGCCAGCAGCCAAGAACCGACCAAGGATGAGGACACTGAAGCTTTCTTT
CASSQEPTKDEDTEAFF
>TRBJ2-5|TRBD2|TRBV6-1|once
TGTGCCAGCAGTGAAGCGCGGTATAGCGGGGGTGAAGAGACCCAGTACTTC
CASSEARYSGGEETQYF
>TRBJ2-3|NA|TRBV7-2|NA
TGTGCCAGCAGCTACGGACACCCGAGACGAGGTACGCAGTATTTT
CASSYGHPRRGTQYF
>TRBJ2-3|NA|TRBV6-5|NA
TGTGCCAGCAGTCGAGGACGGGGAGATACGCAGTATTTT
CASSRGRGDTQYF
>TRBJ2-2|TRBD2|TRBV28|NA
TGTGCCAGCGAGGGGACTATCAACACCGGGGAGCTGTTTTTT
CASEGTINTGELFF
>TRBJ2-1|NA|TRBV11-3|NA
TGTGCCAGCAGCTTATCTGTGGGCATGTACAATGAGCAGTTCTTC
CASSLSVGMYNEQFF